This T cell receptor beta chain was profiled in a study of blood T cell repertoires in COVID-19. Study details: Collection of acute and convalescent COVID-19 samples took place in the United States, Italy and Spain. T cells, B-cell-depleted T cells, or PBMCs provided the cDNA or gDNA that served as material.

In the original workflow: For nucleated cells, counts were estimated from reference gene primer amplification. Measured with immunoSEQ multiplex PCR; TCRdb has only the in-frame clones, and not every one. That table is the source of V, J and clone size, and D and trimming were worked out from the DNA. This table holds 50,000 to 70,000 clones, around 90% found once. Trimming took 4 bases from V and 6 from J; bases not matched to a gene: 10. Germline loops: CDR1 MDHEN, CDR2 SYDVKM. This CDR3 has 15 residues. J is TRBJ2-7 and V is TRBV28; TRBD1 matches 9 bases. This receptor was identified in an elderly woman with active COVID-19. The sequenced sample consisted of peripheral blood. CDR3 region: CASSSGTGYISEQYF. The CDR3 region has the DNA TGTGCCAGCAGTTCGGGGACAGGGTATATTAGCGAGCAGTACTTC.